Reported below is one TCR beta chain. This clone occurred a few times. Its antigen target is currently unknown. Qualities for individual bases were not recorded, and no much larger clone is one base off. The data stem from a study of blood T cell repertoires in COVID-19 (dated by TCRdb to the early 2020s). About the full investigation: Samples covering the acute and convalescent phases of COVID-19 were provided by collaborators in the United States, Italy and Spain. The prospective study material was composed of cDNA or gDNA derived from T cells, B-cell-depleted T cells, or PBMCs. The dataset comprised deeply sampled blood TCRbeta repertoires from subjects exposed to, actively infected with, or recovered from COVID-19. A freely available public database, intended as a resource for researchers studying the immune response to SARS-CoV-2, is where the repertoires were released. The samples were drawn from the first 160 participants of the ongoing ImmuneRACE study and from roughly 1,300 subjects provided by 6 global collaborators. The sample metadata nearly always contained a de-identified subject ID, COVID-19 status, age in years and sex. HLA class I and class II types, where available, came from metadata supplied by the sample provider rather than from assay-based typing.

Inclusive of the bounding cysteine and phenylalanine, the CDR3 is 15 residues long. Only the CDR3 DNA stays, 45 bases, in frame from base 1. V drops 2 bases and J drops 8 bases, leaving 18 bases in between. CDR1 and CDR2 (MNHNS, SASEGT) derive from the germline V gene. Participants in the prospective study were aged about 18 to 95 years, lived in 20 to 25 United States geographic areas, and enrolled through a virtual design. To assign participants to cohorts, the prospective study relied on clinical history that participants themselves reported in a screening survey and a study questionnaire. Recovered participants in ImmuneRACE Cohort 3 were defined as having two consecutive negative NP/OP PCR tests, clearance from a healthcare professional, or resolution of symptoms. Mobile phlebotomists in the prospective study collected whole blood, serum and a nasopharyngeal or oropharyngeal swab from every participant. Over a roughly 2-month period, participants in the prospective study had the option of providing additional blood draws and questionnaires. Before DNA extraction, prospective study blood samples were shipped either frozen or at room temperature.

Points the paper makes about the study in general: The amount of clinical and demographic metadata varied by source and participant and was provided uncurated.

TCRbeta CDR3 regions were amplified from genomic DNA using the immunoSEQ Assay, a bias-controlled multiplex PCR. On the study's bioinformatics: The number of nucleated cells in each sample was estimated by amplification of reference gene primers within the assay. Sequence reads were collapsed and filtered to measure the absolute abundance of every unique TCRbeta CDR3 rearrangement. For each sample, productive Simpson clonality was calculated as the square root of Simpson's diversity index across productive rearrangements. This immuneACCESS table, as held by TCRdb, lists in-frame sequences with V and J called but not all clones. Of the missing ones, under half trace to an unresolved V gene in checked studies; the others have no known cause. V, J and clone size are those of that table, while D and trimming were read from the DNA. Present in this sample are just over 300,000 clones, 70% to 90% of which were seen just once. Together, the top ten hold roughly 4% of the sample.

This TCR derives from a man aged 30 to 39 who had recovered from COVID-19. The sequencing input was PBMCs or T cells enriched from blood (not recorded which). The sequence is built from TRBV6-1 and TRBJ1-2; TRBD1 is a weak D gene call, 5 bases matching. CDR3 protein: CASSERKAGLRGYTF. DNA sequence: TGTGCCAGCAGTGAAAGGAAGGCAGGGCTTCGAGGCTACACCTTC.